This T cell receptor (beta chain) comes out of a study of blood T cells in healthy people across ages. General study findings and limits: Estimates drawn from one million T cells were deemed to understate diversity. Fewer expanded clones and more diversity marked long-lived versus aged donors. Measured against age, TCR beta diversity per million T cells decreased in a roughly linear manner.

Comment on this clonotype: Its target is unknown.

Using a J-beta primer mix together with a sample-barcoded 5' primer, a second PCR was run for roughly 6 to 11 cycles. From the 5' RACE reads, TCRdb called clonotypes with MiXCR, one entry per CDR3 protein. The table has 1.5 million to 2 million distinct CDR3 sequences, 49% seen once. CDR3 length: 14 amino acids. Trimming shortened V by 7 bases and J by 7 bases, and 17 bases separated the two germline ends. The germline V gene has CDR1 SNHLY and CDR2 FYNNEI. Every participating donor contributed around 9.5 milliliters of peripheral blood through a draw. This chain uses TRBV2 with TRBJ2-1; maybe TRBD1 (6 bases). The TCR originated in a woman in her 40s in good health. Sequenced material: blood. The CDR3 here is CASTFLLGTNEQFF. CDR3 nucleotides: TGTGCCAGCACGTTCCTACTCGGGACAAATGAGCAGTTCTTC. Based on the CDR3 plus reference TRBV2 and TRBJ2-1, the full variable domain is EPEVTQTPSHQVTQMGQEVILRCVPISNHLYFYWYRQILGQKVEFLVSFYNNEISEKSEIFDDQFSVERPDGSNFTLKIRSTKLEDSAMYFCASTFLLGTNEQFFGPGTRLTVL.